The clone carrying this T cell receptor (beta chain) was seen repeatedly, ten times or more. TCRdb processed the multiplex PCR reads anew with MiXCR; each CDR3 protein has one entry. The repertoire consists of 270,000 or so distinct CDR3 sequences, with roughly 30% occurring once and the leading ten covering roughly 1.2%. The sample originates from a study of breast tumors, draining lymph nodes, adjacent tissues. Breast cancer patients provided tissue from their axillary draining lymph nodes. The specimen sequenced was axillary lymph node tissue. The sequence was obtained from a female donor with breast cancer. Some clones in this sample may be carry-over from other donors' samples.

In nucleotides, the CDR3 is TGCAGTGCTCGACTACTAGCCTACGAGCAGTTCTTC. Its protein is CSARLLAYEQFF. V usage is TRBV20-1 and J usage is TRBJ2-1; weak D call: TRBD2 (6 bases). The CDR3 sequence is 12 residues long. The ends were cut back, 5 bases at V and 10 bases at J, with 15 bases in the middle. Looked up from germline, CDR1 is DFQATT and CDR2 is SNEGSKA (reference sequence).